Given below is one T cell receptor beta chain in context. The data are from a study of blood T cells in healthy people across ages. Individuals who donated were healthy Caucasians from Russia aged about 6 to 90. In each sample, at least 6.5 million PBMCs were isolated. The V and J ends lost 5 bases and 6 bases, in that order; junction bases with no gene match: 12. This CDR3 contains 17 residues. CDR1 is SGHTA and CDR2 is FQGNSA in the germline V gene. Alongside a J-beta primer mix, a sample-barcoded 5' primer served in a second PCR lasting about 6 to 12 cycles. With 12 random nucleotides, a template-switch adaptor tagged each individual cDNA molecule. TCRdb reanalysed the 5' RACE reads using MiXCR and keeps one entry per CDR3 protein. The sample carries 2 million or so distinct CDR3 sequences, 49% recorded once.

The receptor was isolated from a woman between 40 and 50 years old in good health. This chain connects TRBV7-2 to TRBJ2-5; TRBD2 matches at 13 bases. The source material was blood. In DNA, the CDR3 is TGTGCCAGCAGCCAGCCTGTACTAGCGGGGGGGGCCAAGACCCAGTACTTC. Its translation: CASSQPVLAGGAKTQYF.